Below are 2 T cell receptor beta chains sequenced from a single sample in a study of blood T cells in healthy people across ages (dated by TCRdb to about 2015). Libraries were built with 5' RACE. Sequencing used an Illumina HiSeq 2500. A second PCR of about 6 to 11 cycles was performed with a sample-barcoded 5' primer and a J-beta primer mix. The public reads were reanalyzed by TCRdb: fastp trimming at Q25, MiXCR alignment, in-frame beta chains only. Here each entry gathers all rows of one CDR3 protein and keeps the most common genes and DNA. The sample table shows 730,000 or so distinct CDR3 sequences, and less than 45% are seen once. The ten largest account for around 30% of the sample. Material: blood. The source of these receptors is a man older than 75 in good health.

V gene TRBV6-6 combines with J gene TRBJ1-1; the match to TRBD1 covers 8 bases. The J segment lost 5 bases and the V segment lost 8 bases, leaving 7 bases of the junction unmatched. The CDR3 covers 13 residues. Germline V gene lookup returns CDR1 MNHNY and CDR2 SVGAGI (reference sequence). CDR3 sequence: CASWTGMGTEAFF. In nucleotides, the CDR3 is TGTGCCAGCTGGACAGGGATGGGAACTGAAGCTTTCTTT.

The rearrangement uses TRBV20-1 and TRBJ2-1; weak D call: TRBD2 (5 bases). CDR3 size: 14 residues. V lost 3 bases and J lost 4, with 13 bases in between. Per the germline V gene, CDR1 is DFQATT and CDR2 is SNEGSKA (reference sequence). The CDR3 coding sequence is TGCAGTGCTAGGCAGGAGCGGAGTTACAATGAGCAGTTCTTC. Encoded protein: CSARQERSYNEQFF.